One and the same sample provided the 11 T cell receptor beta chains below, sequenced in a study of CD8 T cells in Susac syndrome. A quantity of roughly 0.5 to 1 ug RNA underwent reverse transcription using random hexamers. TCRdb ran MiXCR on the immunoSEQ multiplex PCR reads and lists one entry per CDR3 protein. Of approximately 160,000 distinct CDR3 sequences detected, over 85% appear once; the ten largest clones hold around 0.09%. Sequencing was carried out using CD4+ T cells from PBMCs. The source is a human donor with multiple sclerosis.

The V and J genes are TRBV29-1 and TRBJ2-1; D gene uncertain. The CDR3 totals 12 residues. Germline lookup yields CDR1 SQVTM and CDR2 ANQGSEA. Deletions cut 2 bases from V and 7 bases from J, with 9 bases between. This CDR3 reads CSVERDGNEQFF. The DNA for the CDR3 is TGCAGCGTTGAACGTGACGGGAATGAGCAGTTCTTC.

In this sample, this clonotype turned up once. CDR3 DNA: TGTGCCAGCAGCTTCAGAGTCTACAATGAGCAGTTCTTC. It is translated as CASSFRVYNEQFF. The chain joins TRBV7-2 to TRBJ2-1; D not certain. V was cut by 3 bases and J by 3 bases, with 6 bases left in between. CDR3 length equals 13 residues. From germline, CDR1 is SGHTA and CDR2 FQGNSA. Complete variable domain (other parts from reference TRBV7-2 and TRBJ2-1): GAGVSQSPSNKVTEKGKDVELRCDPISGHTALYWYRQSLGQGLEFLIYFQGNSAPDKSGLPSDRFSAERTGGSVSTLTIQRTQQEDSAVYLCASSFRVYNEQFFGPGTRLTVL.

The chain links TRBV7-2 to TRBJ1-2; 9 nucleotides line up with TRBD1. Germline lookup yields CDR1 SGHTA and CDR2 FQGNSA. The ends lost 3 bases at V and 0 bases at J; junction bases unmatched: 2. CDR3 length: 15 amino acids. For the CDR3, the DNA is TGTGCCAGCAGCTTGGGACAGGGAGCTAACTATGGCTACACCTTC. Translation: CASSLGQGANYGYTF.

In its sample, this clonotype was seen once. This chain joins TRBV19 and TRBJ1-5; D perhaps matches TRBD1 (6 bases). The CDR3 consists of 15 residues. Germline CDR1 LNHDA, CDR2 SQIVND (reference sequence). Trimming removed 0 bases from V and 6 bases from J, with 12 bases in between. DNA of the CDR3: TGTGCCAGTAGTATAGAAGCAGCCAGGGGTCAGCCCCAGCATTTT. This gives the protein CASSIEAARGQPQHF. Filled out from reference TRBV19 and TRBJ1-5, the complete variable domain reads DGGITQSPKYLFRKEGQNVTLSCEQNLNHDAMYWYRQDPGQGLRLIYYSQIVNDFQKGDIAEGYSVSREKKESFPLTVTSAQKNPTAFYLCASSIEAARGQPQHFGDGTRLSIL.

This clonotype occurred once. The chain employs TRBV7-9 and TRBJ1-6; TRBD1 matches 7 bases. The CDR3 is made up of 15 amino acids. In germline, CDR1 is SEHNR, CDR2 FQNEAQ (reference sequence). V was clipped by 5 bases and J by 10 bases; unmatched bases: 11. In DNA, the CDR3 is TGTGCCAGCAGCCGAGGGGACAGCCGGATATCACCCCTCCACTTT. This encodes CASSRGDSRISPLHF.

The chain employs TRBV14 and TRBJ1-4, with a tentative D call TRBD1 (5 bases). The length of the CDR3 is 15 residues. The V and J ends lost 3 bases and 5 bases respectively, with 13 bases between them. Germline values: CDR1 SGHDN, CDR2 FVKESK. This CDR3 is CASSQGQGRNEKLFF. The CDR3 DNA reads TGTGCCAGCAGCCAGGGCCAGGGAAGGAATGAAAAACTGTTTTTT.

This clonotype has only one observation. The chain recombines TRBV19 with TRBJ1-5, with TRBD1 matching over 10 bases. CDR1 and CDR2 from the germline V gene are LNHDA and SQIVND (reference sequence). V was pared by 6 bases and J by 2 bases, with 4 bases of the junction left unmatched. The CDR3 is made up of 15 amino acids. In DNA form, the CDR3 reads TGTGCCAGTAGGTCCGGGACAGGGGGCAATCAGCCCCAGCATTTT. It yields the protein CASRSGTGGNQPQHF.

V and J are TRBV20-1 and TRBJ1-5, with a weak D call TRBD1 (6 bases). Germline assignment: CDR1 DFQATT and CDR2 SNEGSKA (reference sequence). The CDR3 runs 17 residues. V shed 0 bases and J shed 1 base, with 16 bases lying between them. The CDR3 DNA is TGCAGTGCTAGAGACAAACAGGGACAATGGAGCAATCAGCCCCAGCATTTT. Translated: CSARDKQGQWSNQPQHF.

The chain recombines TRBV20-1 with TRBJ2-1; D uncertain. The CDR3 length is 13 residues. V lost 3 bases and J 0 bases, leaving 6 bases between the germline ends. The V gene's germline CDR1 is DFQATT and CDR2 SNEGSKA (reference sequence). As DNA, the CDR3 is TGCAGTGCTAGCCTCAGCTCCTACAATGAGCAGTTCTTC. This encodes CSASLSSYNEQFF.

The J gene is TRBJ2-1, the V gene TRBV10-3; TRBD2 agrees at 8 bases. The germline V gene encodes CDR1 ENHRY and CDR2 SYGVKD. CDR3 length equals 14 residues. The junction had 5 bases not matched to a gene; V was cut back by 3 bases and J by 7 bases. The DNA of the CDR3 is TGTGCCATCAGTGACGGGAGGGCCGGAAATGAGCAGTTCTTC. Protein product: CAISDGRAGNEQFF.

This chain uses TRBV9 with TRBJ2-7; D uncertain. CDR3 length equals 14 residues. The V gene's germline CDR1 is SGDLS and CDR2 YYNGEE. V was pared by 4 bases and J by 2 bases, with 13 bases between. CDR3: CASSPTAGTYEQYF. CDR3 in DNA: TGTGCCAGCAGCCCAACGGCCGGCACCTACGAGCAGTACTTC.